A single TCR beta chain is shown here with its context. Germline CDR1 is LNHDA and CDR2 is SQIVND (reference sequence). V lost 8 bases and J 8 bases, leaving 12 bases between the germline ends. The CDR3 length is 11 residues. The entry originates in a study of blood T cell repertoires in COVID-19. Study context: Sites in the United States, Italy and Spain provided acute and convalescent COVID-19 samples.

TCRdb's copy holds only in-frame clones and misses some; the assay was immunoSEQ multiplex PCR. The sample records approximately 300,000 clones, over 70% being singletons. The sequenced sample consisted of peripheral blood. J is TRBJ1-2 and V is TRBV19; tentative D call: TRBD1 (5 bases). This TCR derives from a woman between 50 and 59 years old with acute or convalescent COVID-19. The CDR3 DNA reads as TGTGCCAGTGCGGGGCCGGGGGGCTACACCTTC. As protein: CASAGPGGYTF.